This T cell receptor beta chain was documented in a study of blood T cell repertoires in COVID-19. Study-wide background: The samples span acute and convalescent COVID-19 from the United States, Italy and Spain. From T cells, B-cell-depleted T cells, or PBMCs came the material, which was cDNA or gDNA.

Original processing notes: Estimates of nucleated cell counts were drawn from the amplification of reference gene primers. Only in-frame clones appear in the TCRdb table, and some are missing; sequencing was by immunoSEQ multiplex PCR. From that table come the V and J calls and clone size; the DNA was used to work out D and trimming. The table records some 95,000 clones, approximately 89% of them present only once. The CDR3 extends over 13 amino acids. Germline loops: CDR1 SGHAT, CDR2 FQNNGV. V lost 1 base, J lost 5 bases, and 9 bases lay in between. This clonotype originated in a human donor with active COVID-19. The donor label of this sample is uncertain. Sequencing was performed on peripheral blood. This chain connects TRBV11-2 to TRBJ2-7, with a weak D call TRBD2 (6 bases). The CDR3 DNA reads as TGTGCCAGCAGCTTAGCGGGGGAAAACGAGCAGTACTTC. Its translation: CASSLAGENEQYF.